Below, 18 T cell receptor beta chains from the same sample are listed, as sequenced in a study of shared T cell receptors in the human thymus. Using immunoSEQ multiplex PCR, the repertoire was profiled, and TCRdb retains in-frame clones only, with some absent. This sample has approximately 730,000 clones, with 80% to 90% found just once. These same data were also listed under a study on human thymus T cells.

The sample taken for sequencing was thymocytes. The receptor source for this set is a girl under three years old with a congenital heart defect.

V gene TRBV5-1 combines with J gene TRBJ1-2; the D gene is possibly TRBD1 (5 bases). The ends were cut back, 4 bases at V and 8 bases at J, with 27 bases in the middle. CDR1 and CDR2 (germline): SGHRS, YFSETQ. This CDR3 spans 17 amino acids. This chain's CDR3 is CASSPTGGGMIDEGYTF. The CDR3 region has the DNA TGCGCCAGCAGCCCTACCGGGGGGGGGATGATTGATGAGGGCTACACCTTC.

The J gene is TRBJ1-4, the V gene TRBV6-5; 7 bases align to TRBD1. Germline V gives CDR1 MNHEY, CDR2 SVGAGI. Losses at the gene ends were 5 bases for V and 6 bases for J; bases not matched to a gene: 0. This CDR3 is built from 12 residues. This chain's CDR3 is CASSDRDEKLFF. CDR3 nucleotides: TGTGCCAGCAGTGACAGGGATGAAAAACTGTTTTTT.

The CDR3 protein is CATSYSTTEAFF. CDR3 nucleotide sequence: TGTGCCACCAGCTATAGCACTACTGAAGCTTTCTTT. The chain is built from TRBV15 and TRBJ1-1; D not certain. The CDR3 sequence is 12 residues long. Trimming pared 5 bases from V and 5 bases from J, leaving 9 bases between. Looked up from germline, CDR1 is LNHNV and CDR2 is YYDKDF (reference sequence). Together with reference TRBV15 and TRBJ1-1, the CDR3 gives the full variable domain: DAMVIQNPRYQVTQFGKPVTLSCSQTLNHNVMYWYQQKSSQAPKLLFHYYDKDFNNEADTPDNFQSRRPNTSFCFLDIRSPGLGDTAMYLCATSYSTTEAFFGQGTRLTVV.

The chain uses TRBV6-8 and TRBJ2-2, with 9 bases that match TRBD2. Germline CDR1 is MNHGY and CDR2 is SAAAGT. The CDR3 spans 17 residues. J was trimmed by 5 bases and V by 7 bases; bases with no gene match: 14. This CDR3 reads CASNMTGTSKDTGELFF. The CDR3 region has the DNA TGTGCCAGCAATATGACAGGGACTAGCAAAGATACCGGGGAGCTGTTTTTT.

The chain carries TRBV7-2 and TRBJ1-6; 7 nucleotides match TRBD1. Germline CDR1 is SGHTA and CDR2 is FQGNSA. The CDR3 loop spans 13 amino acids. The ends lost 7 bases at V and 9 bases at J; junction bases unmatched: 6. As DNA, the CDR3 is TGTGCCAGCAAGGGGGCATTCATTTCACCCCTCCACTTT. Residues: CASKGAFISPLHF.

This chain links TRBV5-1 with TRBJ2-1; D is possibly TRBD2 (6 bases). The V gene's germline CDR1 is SGHRS and CDR2 YFSETQ. The CDR3 is 14 amino acids. V lost 3 bases and J 8 bases, leaving 15 bases between the germline ends. CDR3 residues: CASSSGLVGDEQFF. CDR3 in DNA: TGCGCCAGCAGCTCGGGACTGGTCGGAGATGAGCAGTTCTTC.

The rearrangement joins TRBV23-1 to TRBJ1-1, with 9 bases that match TRBD1. TRBV23-1 is classed as an ORF, of uncertain function. The CDR3 covers 16 residues. J gave up 0 bases and V 6 bases, and 8 bases lay outside the gene matches. CDR3 bases: TGCGCCAGCAGACGTAGGGACAGGGATATGAACACTGAAGCTTTCTTT. Residues: CASRRRDRDMNTEAFF.

The CDR3 sequence: CASGLRHYPGLNTEAFF. The CDR3 bases are TGTGCTAGTGGTTTACGCCACTACCCGGGGTTGAACACTGAAGCTTTCTTT. The V and J genes are TRBV12-5 and TRBJ1-1; D call uncertain. Trimming shortened V by 3 bases and J by 0 bases, and 17 bases separated the two germline ends. Germline V gene lookup returns CDR1 LGHNT and CDR2 FRNRAP. CDR3 length: 17 residues.

The rearrangement joins TRBV9 to TRBJ2-3; D might be TRBD1 (6 bases). CDR3 length equals 18 residues. V was clipped by 3 bases and J by 1 base, with 21 bases between them. CDR1 SGDLS and CDR2 YYNGEE come from the germline V gene. The CDR3 sequence is CASSEKPRRTECTDTQYF. CDR3 DNA: TGTGCCAGCAGCGAGAAGCCCCGTCGGACAGAGTGCACAGATACGCAGTATTTT.

Only one count was recorded for this clone. The chain carries TRBV7-2 and TRBJ1-5; TRBD1 is a possible D gene (5 bases). The length of the CDR3 is 14 residues. V shed 2 bases and J shed 4 bases, with 9 bases lying between them. Germline loops: CDR1 SGHTA, CDR2 FQGNSA. As DNA, the CDR3 is TGTGCCAGCAGCTTAAGGGCAGGGAATCAGCCCCAGCATTTT. It yields the protein CASSLRAGNQPQHF. The full variable domain, its missing parts supplied by reference TRBV7-2 and TRBJ1-5, is GAGVSQSPSNKVTEKGKDVELRCDPISGHTALYWYRQSLGQGLEFLIYFQGNSAPDKSGLPSDRFSAERTGGSVSTLTIQRTQQEDSAVYLCASSLRAGNQPQHFGDGTRLSIL.

V gene TRBV27 combines with J gene TRBJ1-5; unclear D gene. CDR3 length equals 16 residues. V was clipped by 0 bases and J by 4 bases, with 13 bases between them. CDR1 is MNHEY and CDR2 is SMNVEV in the germline V gene (reference sequence). This CDR3 reads CASSLSGVRENQPQHF. The CDR3, as DNA: TGTGCCAGCAGTTTATCCGGGGTGAGGGAGAATCAGCCCCAGCATTTT.

The chain carries TRBV5-1 and TRBJ1-1; D unresolved. This CDR3 is built from 13 residues. Germline CDR1 SGHRS, CDR2 YFSETQ. Trimming left V 5 bases short and J 8 bases short, with 16 bases between. The CDR3 DNA reads TGCGCCAGCAGAGGACCCCCGGAGGCGGAAGCTTTCTTT. Residues: CASRGPPEAEAFF.

This clone has just a few counts. The gene calls are TRBV19 and TRBJ1-6; weak D call: TRBD1 (5 bases). The CDR3 is 17 residues long. V was trimmed by 7 bases and J by 6 bases, leaving 22 bases between them. CDR1 and CDR2 from the germline V gene are LNHDA and SQIVND (reference sequence). The CDR3 sequence is CASKTAQGTERNSPLHF. CDR3 DNA sequence: TGTGCCAGTAAAACCGCTCAGGGAACCGAGCGTAATTCACCCCTCCACTTT.

This clone was observed a single time. The gene calls are TRBV2 and TRBJ2-4; 7 bases agree with TRBD1. Germline CDR1 is SNHLY and CDR2 is FYNNEI. With V trimmed by 0 bases and J by 0 bases, 11 bases remained unmatched. The CDR3 has 19 residues. The CDR3: CASSEARTGLEIAKNIQYF. CDR3 DNA: TGTGCCAGCAGTGAAGCGCGGACAGGCCTCGAAATAGCCAAAAACATTCAGTACTTC.

This sequence joins TRBV6-5 and TRBJ2-7; 8 positions agree with TRBD2. The germline V gene has CDR1 MNHEY and CDR2 SVGAGI. Trimming cost V 0 bases and J 2 bases; bases outside gene matches: 6. The CDR3 covers 16 residues. CDR3 loop: CASSYSKGLETYEQYF. As DNA, the CDR3 is TGTGCCAGCAGTTACTCGAAGGGACTAGAAACCTACGAGCAGTACTTC.

V gene TRBV5-5 combines with J gene TRBJ1-2; 7 bases align to TRBD1. V lost 5 bases and J lost 5; bases outside the gene matches: 18. Germline V gene lookup returns CDR1 SGHKS and CDR2 YYEKEE (reference sequence). This CDR3 has 17 amino acids. CDR3 protein: CASRLRPATGLVYGYTF. CDR3 in DNA: TGTGCCAGCAGACTGAGGCCCGCGACAGGGCTTGTTTATGGCTACACCTTC.

The chain joins TRBV30 to TRBJ2-7; 9 positions agree with TRBD2. The CDR3 runs 15 residues. CDR1 GTSNPN and CDR2 SVGIG come from the germline V gene (reference sequence). After removal of 4 bases from V and 4 bases from J, the junction contained 11 bases not matched to a gene. As DNA, the CDR3 is TGTGCCTGGATAATGGAGCGGGGGGCCGATTACGAGCAGTACTTC. Protein sequence: CAWIMERGADYEQYF.

The CDR3 loop reads CASSQGDYGGGISTGELFF. The CDR3 nucleotides read TGCGCCAGCAGCCAAGGCGATTACGGGGGGGGCATCTCTACCGGGGAGCTGTTTTTT. The chain joins TRBV4-3 to TRBJ2-2, with TRBD2 matching 8 bases. The CDR3 is made up of 19 amino acids. With 1 base clipped from V and 5 bases from J, the junction kept 15 bases outside the gene matches. Looked up from germline, CDR1 is LGHNA and CDR2 is YSLEER.